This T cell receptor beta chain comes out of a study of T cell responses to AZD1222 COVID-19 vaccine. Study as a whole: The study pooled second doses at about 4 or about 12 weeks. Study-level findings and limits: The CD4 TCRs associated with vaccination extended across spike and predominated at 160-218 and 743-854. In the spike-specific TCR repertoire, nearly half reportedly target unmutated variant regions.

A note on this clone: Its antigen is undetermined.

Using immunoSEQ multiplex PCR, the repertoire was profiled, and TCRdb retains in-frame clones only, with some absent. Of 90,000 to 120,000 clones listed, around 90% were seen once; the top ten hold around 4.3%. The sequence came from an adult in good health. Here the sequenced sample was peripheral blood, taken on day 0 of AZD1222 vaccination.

For the CDR3, the DNA is TGTGCCAGCAGTGAAGGACTGAAATACGAGCAGTACTTC. It codes for CASSEGLKYEQYF. This chain joins TRBV25-1 and TRBJ2-7; TRBD2 is a possible D gene (5 bases). Germline-derived CDR1 and CDR2 are MGHDK and SYGVNS. The CDR3 extends over 13 amino acids. V was cut by 2 bases and J by 4 bases, with 9 bases left in between.